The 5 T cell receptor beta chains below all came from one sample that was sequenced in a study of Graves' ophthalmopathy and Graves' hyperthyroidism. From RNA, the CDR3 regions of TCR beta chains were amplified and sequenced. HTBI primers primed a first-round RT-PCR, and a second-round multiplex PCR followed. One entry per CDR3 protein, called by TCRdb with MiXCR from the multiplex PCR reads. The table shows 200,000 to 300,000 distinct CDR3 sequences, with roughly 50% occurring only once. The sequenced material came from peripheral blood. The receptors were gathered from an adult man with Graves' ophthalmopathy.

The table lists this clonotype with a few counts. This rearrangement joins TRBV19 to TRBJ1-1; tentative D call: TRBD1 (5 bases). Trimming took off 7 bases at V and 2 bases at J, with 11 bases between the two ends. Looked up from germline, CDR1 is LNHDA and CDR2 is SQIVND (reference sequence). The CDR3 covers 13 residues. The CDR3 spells CASNLRVNTEAFF. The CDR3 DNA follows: TGTGCCAGTAACCTCAGGGTTAACACTGAAGCTTTCTTT.

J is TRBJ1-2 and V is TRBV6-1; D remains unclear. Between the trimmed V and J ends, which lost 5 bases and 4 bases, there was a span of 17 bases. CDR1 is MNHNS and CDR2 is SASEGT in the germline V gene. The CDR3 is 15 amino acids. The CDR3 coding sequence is TGTGCCAGCAGTAGGGAGCGCTTAGAAGTCTATGGCTACACCTTC. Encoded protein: CASSRERLEVYGYTF.

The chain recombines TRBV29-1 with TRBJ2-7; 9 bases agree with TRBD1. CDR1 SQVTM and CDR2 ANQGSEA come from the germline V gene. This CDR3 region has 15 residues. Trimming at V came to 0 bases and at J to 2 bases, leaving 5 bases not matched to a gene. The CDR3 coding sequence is TGCAGCGTTGAAGATCCGGACAGGGGAACCTACGAGCAGTACTTC. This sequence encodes CSVEDPDRGTYEQYF.

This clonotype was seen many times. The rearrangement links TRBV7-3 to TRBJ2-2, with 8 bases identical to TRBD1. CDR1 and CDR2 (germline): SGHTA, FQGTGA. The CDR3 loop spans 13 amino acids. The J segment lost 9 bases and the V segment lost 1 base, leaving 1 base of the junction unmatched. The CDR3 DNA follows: TGTGCCAGCAGCTTAAACAGGGGGAGGGAGCTGTTTTTT. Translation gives CASSLNRGRELFF.

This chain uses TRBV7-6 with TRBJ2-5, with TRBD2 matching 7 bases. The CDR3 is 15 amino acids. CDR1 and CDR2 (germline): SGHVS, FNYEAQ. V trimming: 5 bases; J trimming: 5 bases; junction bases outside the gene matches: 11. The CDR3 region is CASSPSGPEGETQYF. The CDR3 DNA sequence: TGTGCCAGCAGCCCTAGCGGTCCTGAGGGGGAGACCCAGTACTTC. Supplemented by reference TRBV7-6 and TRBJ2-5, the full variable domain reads GAGVSQSPRYKVTKRGQDVALRCDPISGHVSLYWYRQALGQGPEFLTYFNYEAQQDKSGLPNDRFSAERPEGSISTLTIQRTEQRDSAMYRCASSPSGPEGETQYFGPGTRLLVL.